This note documents a single T cell receptor (beta chain) sequence. Other DNA sequences of this sample code for an identical CDR3. The repertoire was sequenced with immunoSEQ multiplex PCR; TCRdb's copy has only in-frame clones and lacks some. The sample includes about 61,000 clones, 75% to 90% of them seen just once. The source of the sample is a study of T cell changes during pregnancy in multiple sclerosis. There are 11 residues in the CDR3. V dropped 10 bases and J dropped 5 bases, with 11 bases sitting between them. CDR1 is MNHEY, CDR2 SVGAGI, per germline. This chain joins TRBV6-5 and TRBJ1-1; a possible D gene is TRBD1 (5 bases). The specimen comprised peripheral blood, sampled in the first trimester of pregnancy. The receptor's source is a female donor in good health, enrolled as a control in a pregnancy study. The CDR3 reads CATEGVTEAFF. As DNA, the CDR3 is TGTGCCACGGAAGGGGTAACTGAAGCTTTCTTT.